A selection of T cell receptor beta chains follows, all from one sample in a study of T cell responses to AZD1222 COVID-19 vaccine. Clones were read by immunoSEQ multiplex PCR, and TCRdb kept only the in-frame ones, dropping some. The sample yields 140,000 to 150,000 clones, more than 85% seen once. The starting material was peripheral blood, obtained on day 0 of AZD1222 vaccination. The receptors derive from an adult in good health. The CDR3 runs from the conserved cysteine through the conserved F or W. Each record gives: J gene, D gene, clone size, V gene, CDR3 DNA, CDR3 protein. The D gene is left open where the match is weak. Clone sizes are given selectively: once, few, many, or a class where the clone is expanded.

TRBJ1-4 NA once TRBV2 TGTGCCAGCAGTGATCCGGGATCCAATGAAAAACTGTTTTTT CASSDPGSNEKLFF
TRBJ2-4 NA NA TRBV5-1 TGCGCCAGCAGCTTGGGGGGGAACATTCAGTACTTC CASSLGGNIQYF
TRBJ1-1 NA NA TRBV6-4 TGTGCCAGCAGTGATCACCCGGGGAACACTGAAGCTTTCTTT CASSDHPGNTEAFF
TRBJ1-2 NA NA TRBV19 TGTGCCAGTAGTACCGTTTCCGCGGGTGGCTACACCTTC CASSTVSAGGYTF
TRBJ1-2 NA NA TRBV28 TGTGCCAGCAGGCCGATCGGAGGGAACTATGGCTACACCTTC CASRPIGGNYGYTF
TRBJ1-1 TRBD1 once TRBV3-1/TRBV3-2 TGTGCCAGCAGCCAACCCGGGACAGAGAACACTGAAGCTTTCTTT CASSQPGTENTEAFF
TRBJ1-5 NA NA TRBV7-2 TGTGCCAGCAGCTTAGTCGGACGCCCGCTGGGCAATCAGCCCCAGCATTTT CASSLVGRPLGNQPQHF
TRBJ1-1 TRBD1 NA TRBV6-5 TGTGCCAGCAGTCAGGGACAGGGTAGAGAGGCTTTCTTT CASSQGQGREAFF
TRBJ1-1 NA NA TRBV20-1 TGCAGTGCTAGTAATACTAACAGGGAACCTGAAGCTTTCTTT CSASNTNREPEAFF
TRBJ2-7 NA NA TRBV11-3 TGTGCCAGCAGCTCCGCATACGAGCAGTACTTC CASSSAYEQYF
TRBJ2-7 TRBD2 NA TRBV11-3 TGTGCCAGCAGCTTCACCCGGGGGGGGAGCTACGAGCAGTACTTC CASSFTRGGSYEQYF